Listed below are T cell receptor beta chains from one sample, sequenced in a study of T cells in localized non-small cell lung cancer. Sequenced by immunoSEQ multiplex PCR; TCRdb stores in-frame clones only, minus some. Altogether roughly 2,800 clones are present, about a sixth being singletons, with the ten largest covering about 12%. This material consisted of lung tumor tissue, taken before any cancer treatment. The source of these receptors is a woman aged 35-70 years with stage II lung adenocarcinoma. Both conserved end residues are part of each CDR3. D genes are given only for firm matches. Expanded clones are given a class, and other clones once, few, many or no size at all.

v_call	d_call	clone_size	j_call	cdr3_nt	cdr3_aa
TRBV11-3	-	medium-sized	TRBJ1-5	TGTGCCAGCAGCTTATGGGGGGCGGGGCAGTTCAATCAGCCCCAGCATTTT	CASSLWGAGQFNQPQHF
TRBV28	TRBD1	few	TRBJ1-1	TGTGCCAGCAGCCCGATGAACAGGGGTGACACTGAAGCTTTCTTT	CASSPMNRGDTEAFF
TRBV19	-	-	TRBJ2-3	TGTGCCAGTAAGAGGGAAGGGGGCACAGATACGCAGTATTTT	CASKREGGTDTQYF
TRBV19	-	few	TRBJ1-2	TGTGCCAGTAGTATAGCCACCAGCTACACCTTC	CASSIATSYTF
TRBV6-8	-	few	TRBJ2-6	TGTGCCAGCAGAACAGATACAGGCTCTGGGGCCAACGTCCTGACTTTC	CASRTDTGSGANVLTF
TRBV28	-	few	TRBJ1-1	TGTGCCAGCAGTTTAACGGGATCGTCCACTGAAGCTTTCTTT	CASSLTGSSTEAFF
TRBV6-7	-	-	TRBJ1-1	TGTGCCAGCACTGGGGGTACCCTAGCTTTCTTT	CASTGGTLAFF
TRBV29-1	TRBD2	-	TRBJ2-7	TGCAGCGTTGATGGGGGGGGATCCTACGAGCAGTACTTC	CSVDGGGSYEQYF
TRBV18	TRBD1	-	TRBJ2-7	TGTGCCAGCTCAACGGGACAGGCCTACTCCTACGAGCAGTACTTC	CASSTGQAYSYEQYF
TRBV11-3	-	few	TRBJ1-1	TGTGCCAGCAGTCGCCAGGAATGGGACACTGAAGCTTTCTTT	CASSRQEWDTEAFF
TRBV11-3	TRBD1	-	TRBJ2-7	TGTGCCAGCAGCCCAATAAACCGACAGGGCCGAACCTCCTACGAGCAGTACTTC	CASSPINRQGRTSYEQYF
TRBV6-8	-	few	TRBJ2-7	TGTGCCAGCAGGCCAAGGGGAGCAGGGGAGGCTAGAGAGCAGTACTTC	CASRPRGAGEAREQYF
TRBV6-8	TRBD1	few	TRBJ1-2	TGTGCCAGCAGGACCGGGACAGGGATGGGCTACACCTTC	CASRTGTGMGYTF
TRBV19	TRBD1	-	TRBJ1-1	TGTGCCAGTCGCGGTTGGGACAGCAACACTGAAGCTTTCTTT	CASRGWDSNTEAFF
TRBV9	-	-	TRBJ1-6	TGTGCCAGCAGCGTAGCCCCTTCCGGGACTAATTCACCCCTCCACTTT	CASSVAPSGTNSPLHF
TRBV14	-	few	TRBJ2-7	TGTGCCAGCACCCTTAGGGATGCGTACGAGCAGTACTTC	CASTLRDAYEQYF
TRBV6-8	-	medium-sized	TRBJ1-2	TGTGCCAGCATATCTTACAGAGATGATGTTTGGAACTATGGCTACACCTTC	CASISYRDDVWNYGYTF
TRBV11-3	-	-	TRBJ2-1	TGTGCCAGCAGCCTTACGGGGGACCGTTGGAATGAGCAGTTCTTC	CASSLTGDRWNEQFF
TRBV2	-	-	TRBJ2-5	TGTGCCAGCAGAGACCTAGTCGGGACCCAGTACTTC	CASRDLVGTQYF
TRBV6-4	TRBD1	-	TRBJ1-1	TGTGCCACGGGACAGGGAGCTGAAGCTTTCTTT	CATGQGAEAFF
TRBV9	-	-	TRBJ2-2	TGTGCCAGCAGCGCTTCAACAGTCACCGGGGAGCTGTTTTTT	CASSASTVTGELFF
TRBV28	TRBD1	-	TRBJ1-3	TGTGCCAGCAGTTTTCCGGGACAGCCTAACACCATATATTTT	CASSFPGQPNTIYF
TRBV28	-	-	TRBJ1-1	TGTGCCGGTAGGGGGGGAAGAAACACTGAAGCTTTCTTT	CAGRGGRNTEAFF
TRBV6-8	-	-	TRBJ1-3	TGTGCCATCGGGGGGGGCGGAGGCACCATATATTTT	CAIGGGGGTIYF
TRBV11-3	-	few	TRBJ2-2	TGTGCCAGCACCACCGCGCTTGGAGCAAGTAACACCGGGGAGCTGTTTTTT	CASTTALGASNTGELFF
TRBV11-3	-	-	TRBJ2-1	TGTGCCAGCAGCTTATTTAGGGCGACCGGGACTCAACCTTACAATGAGCAGTTCTTC	CASSLFRATGTQPYNEQFF
TRBV6-8	TRBD2	few	TRBJ2-1	TGTGCCAGCAGACCTCTCCAGCGGGTGGGGGGGAATGAGCAGTTCTTC	CASRPLQRVGGNEQFF
TRBV23-1	-	once	TRBJ2-2	TGCGCCAGCACTCAATCTACCGACTGCGAGAACAGGGCCACCGGGGAGCTGTTTTTT	CASTQSTDCENRATGELFF
TRBV6-8	TRBD1	-	TRBJ2-7	TGTGCCAGCACACCAAAGGGCCCAGTGGCAGGGGGCGAGCAGTACTTC	CASTPKGPVAGGEQYF
TRBV19	-	-	TRBJ1-6	TGTGCCAGTAGTATTACGGGCGAGGATTCACCCCTCCACTTT	CASSITGEDSPLHF
TRBV11-3	TRBD2	medium-sized	TRBJ2-1	TGTGCCAGCAGCAGGGGACTAGCGGGGGACAATGAGCAGTTCTTC	CASSRGLAGDNEQFF
TRBV6-8	TRBD1	medium-sized	TRBJ1-5	TGTGCCAGCAGTTACTCAGGCAGGGGGTACAATCAGCCCCAGCATTTT	CASSYSGRGYNQPQHF
TRBV18	-	-	TRBJ1-3	TGTGCCAGCTCACCAGGTCCCCCCGTGATCTTGGGATATGGAAACACCATATATTTT	CASSPGPPVILGYGNTIYF
TRBV28	-	-	TRBJ1-5	TGTGCCAGCACGGGGGGTAGCCAGCCCCAGCATTTT	CASTGGSQPQHF
TRBV4-1	TRBD2	few	TRBJ2-3	TGCGCCAGCAGCCTCCAATGGACTAGCGGGGCCGAAGATACGCAGTATTTT	CASSLQWTSGAEDTQYF
TRBV11-3	-	few	TRBJ1-4	TGTGCCAGCAGCTTGGGAGCAACTAATGAAAAACTGTTTTTT	CASSLGATNEKLFF
TRBV5-1	-	-	TRBJ1-3	TGCGCCAGCAGCCCTCAGGGAGGCTCTGGAAACACCATATATTTT	CASSPQGGSGNTIYF
TRBV28	-	few	TRBJ1-3	TGTGCCAGCAGTATGGGACTTGGAAACACCATATATTTT	CASSMGLGNTIYF
TRBV9	-	-	TRBJ2-7	TGTGCCAGCAGCGGTTACAGTGGCGAGCAGTACTTC	CASSGYSGEQYF
TRBV28	TRBD1	few	TRBJ2-2	TGTGCCAGCATTCCGGGACAGTTGAACACCGGGGAGCTGTTTTTT	CASIPGQLNTGELFF
TRBV6-8	-	-	TRBJ2-7	TGTGCCAGCAGGAAGGGGCAGGCTTACTACGAGCAGTACTTC	CASRKGQAYYEQYF
TRBV19	-	-	TRBJ2-2	TGTGCCAGTAGTAACGGTCGCTGGCAGGGCGGCACCGGGGAGCTGTTTTTT	CASSNGRWQGGTGELFF
TRBV6-8	-	few	TRBJ1-4	TGTGCCAGCAGTACCCTTTTGAAGGGCGAGAATGAAAAACTGTTTTTT	CASSTLLKGENEKLFF
TRBV18	TRBD1	few	TRBJ1-6	TGTGCCAGCTCACCCCCGGGACAGGAAAATTCACCCCTCCACTTT	CASSPPGQENSPLHF
TRBV18	-	-	TRBJ1-5	TGTGCCAGCTCACCTGGACAGAACCATCAGCCCCAGCATTTT	CASSPGQNHQPQHF
TRBV28	-	-	TRBJ1-4	TGTGCCAGCTCCGGCGCATTTGAAAAACTGTTTTTT	CASSGAFEKLFF
TRBV11-3	-	-	TRBJ1-1	TGTGCCAGCAGCGGGGTGGTCTATAACACTGAAGCTTTCTTT	CASSGVVYNTEAFF
TRBV9	TRBD1	-	TRBJ1-1	TGTGCCATAAGGACAGGGCCGTTGACACAGGGTGAAGCTTTCTTT	CAIRTGPLTQGEAFF
TRBV11-3	-	-	TRBJ1-6	TGTGCCAGCAGCCGCGGGGGTCGAGGGGATTCACCCCTCCACTTT	CASSRGGRGDSPLHF
TRBV18	-	few	TRBJ1-2	TGTGCCAGCTCACCAGTTCCGGACAACTATGGCTACACCTTC	CASSPVPDNYGYTF
TRBV11-3	-	-	TRBJ2-6	TGTGCCAGCAGCACCCACCCGGTGTCTGGGGCCAACGTCCTGACTTTC	CASSTHPVSGANVLTF
TRBV28	-	once	TRBJ1-4	TGTGCCAGCAGTTTGTTAGGGGATGAAAAACTGTTTTTT	CASSLLGDEKLFF
TRBV5-1	-	-	TRBJ2-7	TGCGCCAGCAGCTCCTCCCGGGACATTTACGAGCAGTACTTC	CASSSSRDIYEQYF
TRBV11-3	TRBD1	few	TRBJ2-3	TGTGCCAGCAGCCCGTTATCGACAGGGGGCGTTAGCACAGATACGCAGTATTTT	CASSPLSTGGVSTDTQYF
TRBV6-8	-	-	TRBJ2-3	TGTGCCACCTTGACAGAAAACACAGATACGCAGTATTTT	CATLTENTDTQYF
TRBV7-6	-	few	TRBJ2-5	TGTGCCAGCAGCCCCTCCGGAGCCCACGGGGAGACCCAGTACTTC	CASSPSGAHGETQYF
TRBV29-1	-	-	TRBJ2-7	TGCAGCGTTACCACAGGGAACTCCTACGAGCAGTACTTC	CSVTTGNSYEQYF